The T cell receptor beta chain under discussion was sequenced for a study of beta chain features in type 1 diabetes. Markers CD45RO/CCR7/CD25/CD127/CD95/CD27 served to sort CD4+ naive, central memory, regulatory and stem cell-like memory cells. Purities over 95% were achieved in all sorted populations. Looked up from germline, CDR1 is SGHNT and CDR2 is YENEEA. The CDR3 sequence is 15 residues long. The trim removed 8 bases at V and 3 bases at J, leaving 7 bases unmatched. Worth noting for this clone: Its target is not known.

Whole-study results and caveats: In comparison with healthy donors, patients had naive, central memory and Treg TCRB repertoires that appeared more similar.

The study reverse transcribed the entire isolated RNA, so it sequenced expressed TCRB transcripts. Assay used: immunoSEQ multiplex PCR; TCRdb lists only in-frame clones, some missing. The repertoire holds around 400,000 clones, with roughly 12% as singletons. The clonotype was recovered from a young man in good health. The gene calls are TRBV11-3 and TRBJ2-2; 9 positions agree with TRBD2. Material for sequencing was naive CD4+ T cells from blood. CDR3 DNA sequence: TGTGCCAGCCGAGCCCGGACTAGCGACACCGGGGAGCTGTTTTTT. Protein sequence: CASRARTSDTGELFF.